There are a few counts of the clone carrying this T cell receptor beta chain. Its antigen is not identified. TCRdb redid the calling of the RT-PCR reads with MiXCR, one entry per CDR3 protein. The top ten clones hold 7.8% of a sample with a few hundred thousand distinct CDR3 sequences, more than 10% of them seen once. The germline V gene has CDR1 GTSNPN and CDR2 SVGIG (reference sequence). The CDR3 has 14 residues. Trimming cost V 3 bases and J 4 bases; bases outside gene matches: 6. This sample stems from a study of response to subunit inactivated influenza vaccine. Study findings and constraints: Each seasonal influenza vaccination, the authors suggested, recruits few new T cells.

The receptor's source is a man aged 50 to 60 who received an inactivated influenza vaccine. The source material was non-naive T cells sorted from PBMCs, sampled roughly 15 days before vaccination. The gene calls are TRBV30 and TRBJ2-5; 9 bases align to TRBD2. The CDR3 sequence is CAWSPGLASETQYF. The CDR3 nucleotides are TGTGCCTGGAGCCCGGGACTAGCCTCAGAGACCCAGTACTTC.